One sample yielded the 31 T cell receptor beta chains listed below, sequenced in a study of blood T cells in healthy people across ages. The use of a sample-barcoded 5' primer and a J-beta primer mix characterized a second PCR of roughly 6 to 12 cycles. In TCRdb, the 5' RACE reads were re-called with MiXCR into one record per CDR3 protein. The sample includes roughly 1.6 million distinct CDR3 sequences, about 35% seen only once; the top ten take 11%. Sequencing used blood. The origin of the receptors is a woman aged 25 to 45 in good health.

This chain joins TRBV27 and TRBJ1-6, with a tentative D call TRBD1 (6 bases). The CDR3 contains 15 residues. V was clipped by 7 bases and J by 6 bases, with 16 bases between them. Germline lookup yields CDR1 MNHEY and CDR2 SMNVEV (reference sequence). The CDR3 region is CASKFSRGGNSPLHF. The DNA of the CDR3 is TGTGCCAGCAAATTCTCCAGGGGAGGTAATTCACCCCTCCACTTT.

On this clonotype itself: This may be a read error, as it is one base from a much larger clone. The V gene is TRBV20-1, the J gene TRBJ1-4; TRBD1 agrees at 10 bases. The CDR3 sequence is 13 residues long. Germline lookup yields CDR1 DFQATT and CDR2 SNEGSKA (reference sequence). V lost 6 bases, J lost 9 bases, and 7 bases stayed unmatched. The CDR3 region has the DNA TGCAGTGCCTCCGGGACAGGGGATAAAAAACTGTTTTTT. The encoded protein is CSASGTGDKKLFF.

This clonotype occurred once. This sequence joins TRBV9 and TRBJ1-1; D is unresolved. Trimming cost V 3 bases and J 3 bases, with 9 bases left between them. The CDR3 covers 13 residues. Per germline, CDR1 SGDLS and CDR2 YYNGEE. The CDR3 loop reads CASSGPLDTEAFF. CDR3 bases: TGTGCCAGCAGCGGCCCTTTGGACACTGAAGCTTTCTTT.

Worth noting for this clonotype: The germline gene is not matched at one end of the junction; a read error may be the cause. Here the CDR3 DNA reads TGTGCCGGCAGCCAAGGTCCGGGGACGGGTGGCTACACCTTC. Translation gives CAGSQGPGTGGYTF. The gene calls are TRBV4-2 and TRBJ1-2; a weak D match, TRBD1 (5 bases). Germline loops: CDR1 LGHNA, CDR2 YNFKEQ. The CDR3 length is 14 residues.

The chain couples TRBV7-3 to TRBJ2-6; TRBD1 matches at 8 bases. The length of the CDR3 is 16 residues. Looked up from germline, CDR1 is SGHTA and CDR2 is FQGTGA. Unmatched junction bases numbered 6, after V lost 5 bases and J lost 3 bases. The CDR3 coding sequence is TGTGCCAGCAGCCTCCGGACAGGGTTTGGGGCCAACGTCCTGACTTTC. The encoded protein is CASSLRTGFGANVLTF.

The rearrangement uses TRBV18 and TRBJ2-5; D is ambiguous. Per the germline V gene, CDR1 is KGHSH and CDR2 is LQKENI. V was shortened by 0 bases and J by 1 base, with 6 bases between the two germline ends. The CDR3 extends over 14 amino acids. The CDR3 protein is CASSPPSGQETQYF. The CDR3 nucleotides are TGTGCCAGCTCACCACCTTCGGGCCAAGAGACCCAGTACTTC.

This clonotype was seen a handful of times. The rearrangement uses TRBV10-1 and TRBJ2-7, with 10 bases lining up with TRBD2. CDR1 is WNHNN, CDR2 SYGVQD, per germline (reference sequence). The CDR3 extends over 14 amino acids. The ends lost 3 bases at V and 6 bases at J; junction bases unmatched: 5. The CDR3: CASSERAGGPEQYF. As DNA, the CDR3 is TGCGCCAGCAGTGAACGAGCGGGAGGGCCCGAGCAGTACTTC.

The V and J genes are TRBV5-1 and TRBJ2-1; 7 bases line up with TRBD2. This CDR3 comprises 16 residues. The V gene end was trimmed by 1 base and the J gene end by 8 bases; junction bases not matched to a gene: 12. Germline V gene data show CDR1 as SGHRS and CDR2 as YFSETQ. CDR3 amino acids: CASSLLEGGLVDEQFF. CDR3 DNA: TGCGCCAGCAGCTTGCTCGAGGGAGGGCTCGTTGATGAGCAGTTCTTC.

This clonotype has just a few counts. The chain combines TRBV7-3 with TRBJ2-5; no firm D call. The V gene's germline CDR1 is SGHTA and CDR2 FQGTGA. V dropped 5 bases and J dropped 5 bases, with 12 bases sitting between them. CDR3 length equals 13 residues. The CDR3 nucleotides read TGTGCCAGCAGCCTACGACATTGGGAGACCCAGTACTTC. It codes for CASSLRHWETQYF.

The chain recombines TRBV5-1 with TRBJ2-3; a weak D match, TRBD2 (6 bases). The germline V and J ends were trimmed by 0 bases and 2 bases, with 16 bases remaining between them. The CDR3 contains 17 residues. Looked up from germline, CDR1 is SGHRS and CDR2 is YFSETQ. DNA for the CDR3: TGCGCCAGCAGCTTGGTTAGATTAGCGGAACTCACAGATACGCAGTATTTT. It codes for CASSLVRLAELTDTQYF.

This clonotype was seen a handful of times. The chain recombines TRBV27 with TRBJ2-2; tentative D call: TRBD2 (7 bases). The CDR3 is made up of 19 amino acids. Germline V CDR1 and CDR2: MNHEY, SMNVEV (reference sequence). Deletions cut 1 base from V and 0 bases from J, with 18 bases between. CDR3 in DNA: TGTGCCAGCAGTTTATTATCTTTGGGGGGGCGGTCGAACACCGGGGAGCTGTTTTTT. Its translation: CASSLLSLGGRSNTGELFF.

The chain combines TRBV7-2 with TRBJ1-2; D possibly corresponds to TRBD1 (5 bases). Germline-derived CDR1 and CDR2 are SGHTA and FQGNSA. V lost 0 bases and J lost 7, with 12 bases in between. The CDR3 runs to 14 residues. In DNA, the CDR3 is TGTGCCAGCAGCTTAGCGGATCAAAGGGGTGGCTACACCTTC. It codes for CASSLADQRGGYTF.

This clonotype was observed a single time. A read error may account for a junction end that differs from germline. The chain carries TRBV4-2 and TRBJ2-1, with D uncertain. Per germline, CDR1 LGHNA and CDR2 YNFKEQ. CDR3 size: 13 residues. The CDR3 DNA reads as TGTACCAGCAGCCAAGATGGCGGCTATGAGCAGTTCTTC. It is translated as CTSSQDGGYEQFF.

The chain has TRBV5-1 and TRBJ2-7; 7 bases match TRBD1. CDR3 size: 14 residues. Unmatched junction bases numbered 5, after V lost 0 bases and J lost 5 bases. In germline, CDR1 is SGHRS, CDR2 YFSETQ. CDR3 coding DNA: TGCGCCAGCAGCTTGGTGACAGGGTGGAACGAGCAGTACTTC. Its translation is CASSLVTGWNEQYF.

In this sample, this clonotype turned up many times. The chain links TRBV4-1 to TRBJ1-2; no clear D. The CDR3 is 16 amino acids. The ends were cut back, 2 bases at V and 5 bases at J, with 18 bases in the middle. The germline V gene encodes CDR1 MGHRA and CDR2 YSYEKL. The CDR3 coding sequence is TGCGCCAGCAGCCAAAGGAACATGGCGGGAGCGTATGGCTACACCTTC. It encodes CASSQRNMAGAYGYTF.

There are a few counts of this clonotype. The genes are TRBV27 and TRBJ2-5; no clear D. This CDR3 spans 12 amino acids. The ends were cut back, 7 bases at V and 2 bases at J, with 8 bases in the middle. CDR1 is MNHEY and CDR2 is SMNVEV in the germline V gene (reference sequence). For the CDR3, the DNA is TGTGCCAGCAAAGGAGTACAAGAGACCCAGTACTTC. Its protein is CASKGVQETQYF.

The rearrangement joins TRBV11-1 to TRBJ2-7, with TRBD2 matching 8 bases. The J segment lost 7 bases and the V segment lost 2 bases, leaving 13 bases of the junction unmatched. This CDR3 has 16 amino acids. The germline CDR1 and CDR2 sequences are SGHAT and FQDESV (reference sequence). CDR3 in DNA: TGTGCCAGCAGCTTATCTCCCCAGCGGGGGAAAGGTGAGCAGTACTTC. Its translation: CASSLSPQRGKGEQYF.

The chain links TRBV27 to TRBJ2-6; D uncertain. The CDR3 consists of 15 residues. Trimming stripped 6 bases from V and 2 bases from J, with 11 bases between. Germline lookup yields CDR1 MNHEY and CDR2 SMNVEV (reference sequence). The CDR3 nucleotides are TGTGCCAGCAGCTTGATTCCTCCTGGGGCCAACGTCCTGACTTTC. Protein product: CASSLIPPGANVLTF. Based on the CDR3 plus reference TRBV27 and TRBJ2-6, the full variable domain is EAQVTQNPRYLITVTGKKLTVTCSQNMNHEYMSWYRQDPGLGLRQIYYSMNVEVTDKGDVPEGYKVSRKEKRNFPLILESPSPNQTSLYFCASSLIPPGANVLTFGAGSRLTVL.

The table lists this clonotype with a count of one. The chain has TRBV7-9 and TRBJ2-1; weak D call: TRBD2 (5 bases). From germline, CDR1 is SEHNR and CDR2 FQNEAQ (reference sequence). V was cut by 4 bases and J by 7 bases, with 17 bases left in between. The CDR3 runs 15 residues. The CDR3 here is CASSSFLPGNNEQFF. CDR3 bases: TGTGCCAGCAGCTCGTTCCTCCCGGGGAATAATGAGCAGTTCTTC.

This clonotype appeared a few times. The CDR3 DNA is TGCAGTGCTAGAGTTGACAAGTCCTACGAGCAGTACTTC. Encoded protein: CSARVDKSYEQYF. The chain combines TRBV20-1 with TRBJ2-7; D call uncertain. Germline V CDR1 and CDR2: DFQATT, SNEGSKA (reference sequence). Trimming cost V 1 base and J 1 base, with 8 bases left between them. This CDR3 spans 13 amino acids.

The chain carries TRBV4-1 and TRBJ1-4; the D gene is possibly TRBD1 (5 bases). The CDR3 runs to 17 residues. CDR1 and CDR2 (germline): MGHRA, YSYEKL. The ends were cut back, 1 base at V and 0 bases at J, with 12 bases in the middle. The CDR3 protein is CASSQGGLGATNEKLFF. DNA of the CDR3: TGCGCCAGCAGCCAAGGGGGCCTCGGGGCAACTAATGAAAAACTGTTTTTT.

This clonotype was seen more than once but under ten times. J is TRBJ2-1 and V is TRBV20-1; 13 nucleotides align to TRBD2. The germline CDR1 and CDR2 sequences are DFQATT and SNEGSKA (reference sequence). The V gene end was trimmed by 2 bases and the J gene end by 7 bases; junction bases not matched to a gene: 5. This CDR3 is 15 amino acids long. Here the CDR3 reads CSARTGTSGANEQFF. The CDR3, as DNA: TGCAGTGCTAGAACCGGGACTAGCGGGGCAAATGAGCAGTTCTTC.

V and J are TRBV3-1 and TRBJ1-1; 8 bases are shared with TRBD1. Germline values: CDR1 LGHDT, CDR2 YNNKEL (reference sequence). Losses at the gene ends were 3 bases for V and 10 bases for J; bases not matched to a gene: 16. The CDR3 sequence is 16 residues long. CDR3 residues: CASSHRVGRGPVGAFF. Written as DNA, the CDR3 is TGTGCCAGCAGCCACCGTGTGGGCAGGGGGCCCGTTGGAGCTTTCTTT.

This clonotype appeared a few times. J is TRBJ2-2 and V is TRBV7-9; a weak D match, TRBD2 (7 bases). Deletions cut 5 bases from V and 1 base from J, with 17 bases between. Germline assignment: CDR1 SEHNR and CDR2 FQNEAQ (reference sequence). This CDR3 is built from 17 residues. DNA for the CDR3: TGTGCCAGCAGCCCATCATGGGGGGGCCAGAACACCGGGGAGCTGTTTTTT. Encoded protein: CASSPSWGGQNTGELFF.

The chain employs TRBV9 and TRBJ2-3; 10 bases are shared with TRBD2. J lost 1 base, V lost 0 bases, and 2 bases had no gene match. The germline V gene encodes CDR1 SGDLS and CDR2 YYNGEE. The CDR3 extends over 16 amino acids. CDR3 in amino acids: CASSVVGTSGTDTQYF. As DNA, the CDR3 is TGTGCCAGCAGCGTAGTGGGGACTAGCGGCACAGATACGCAGTATTTT.

This clonotype was seen ten or more times. V is TRBV10-3 and J is TRBJ2-5, with 7 bases matching TRBD2. The CDR3 runs 12 residues. With V trimmed by 6 bases and J by 11 bases, 9 bases remained unmatched. Looked up from germline, CDR1 is ENHRY and CDR2 is SYGVKD. CDR3 nucleotides: TGTGCCATCAGGCGGGAGTTGGGTGAGCAGTACTTC. It encodes CAIRRELGEQYF.

In this sample, this clonotype turned up a few times. The chain is built from TRBV20-1 and TRBJ2-3, with D possibly being TRBD1 (5 bases). This CDR3 has 14 residues. V lost 3 bases and J lost 0, with 10 bases in between. CDR1 is DFQATT, CDR2 SNEGSKA, per germline (reference sequence). CDR3 loop: CSARLGASTDTQYF. In DNA, the CDR3 is TGCAGTGCTAGGCTAGGGGCTAGCACAGATACGCAGTATTTT.

As concerns this clonotype: This sequence may be a read error, since a much larger clone differs from it by one base. This chain links TRBV6-2 or TRBV6-3 with TRBJ1-2; D might be TRBD1 (5 bases). CDR3 size: 12 residues. Trimming removed 4 bases at V and 7 bases at J, with 10 bases between. Germline V gene data show CDR1 as MNHEY and CDR2 as SVGEGT. This CDR3 reads CASSCKGRGYTF. CDR3 bases: TGTGCCAGCAGTTGCAAGGGACGTGGCTACACCTTC.

This clonotype was seen only once. This rearrangement joins TRBV7-9 to TRBJ1-2; maybe TRBD1 (5 bases). Germline V gene lookup returns CDR1 SEHNR and CDR2 FQNEAQ (reference sequence). This CDR3 has 16 amino acids. The V gene lost 0 bases and the J gene lost 0 bases, with 11 bases spanning the gap. The CDR3 is CASSLAGQTANYGYTF. CDR3 in DNA: TGTGCCAGCAGCTTAGCGGGGCAGACAGCTAACTATGGCTACACCTTC.

This clonotype was detected only a few times. This rearrangement joins TRBV9 to TRBJ1-2; D possibly corresponds to TRBD1 (5 bases). This CDR3 contains 14 residues. CDR1 is SGDLS and CDR2 is YYNGEE in the germline V gene. V dropped 0 bases and J dropped 8 bases, with 14 bases sitting between them. The CDR3 protein is CASSVDPDNKGYTF. The CDR3 DNA is TGTGCCAGCAGCGTAGACCCGGACAACAAAGGCTACACCTTC.

This clonotype was observed a handful of times. The chain is built from TRBV10-3 and TRBJ2-1, with 7 bases aligning to TRBD2. The length of the CDR3 is 15 residues. V was clipped by 11 bases and J by 7 bases; unmatched bases: 17. CDR1 is ENHRY, CDR2 SYGVKD, per germline. Written as DNA, the CDR3 is TGTGCCTCGTCGAACGAGACCCCGGGGGGAAATGAGCAGTTCTTC. It is translated as CASSNETPGGNEQFF.